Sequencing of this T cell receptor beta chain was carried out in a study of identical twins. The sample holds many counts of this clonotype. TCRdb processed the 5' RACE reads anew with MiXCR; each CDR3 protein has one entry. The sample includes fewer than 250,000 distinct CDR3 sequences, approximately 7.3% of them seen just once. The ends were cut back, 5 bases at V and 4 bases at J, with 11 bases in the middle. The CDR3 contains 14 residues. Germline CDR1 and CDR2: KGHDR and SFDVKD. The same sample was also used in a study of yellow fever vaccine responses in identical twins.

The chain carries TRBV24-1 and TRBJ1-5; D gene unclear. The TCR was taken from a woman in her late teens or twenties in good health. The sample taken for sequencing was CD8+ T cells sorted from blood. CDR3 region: CATSVAGSNQPQHF. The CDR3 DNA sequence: TGTGCCACCAGTGTGGCTGGTTCTAATCAGCCCCAGCATTTT.